This T cell receptor (beta chain) was identified during a study of shared clonotypes between healthy human individuals. Findings and caveats of the study: The sharing of 4.5% to 5.5% of naive CD4 clonotypes was seen across a handful of donors.

As processed by the authors: For the immunoSEQ data, sequences were junction-only without quality scores, so filtering differed. Assay: immunoSEQ multiplex PCR; the TCRdb copy retains only in-frame clones and omits some. That table is the source of V, J and clone size, and D and trimming were worked out from the DNA. Of 850,000 to 1,200,000 clones listed, around 74% were seen once; the top ten hold about 1.4%. The CDR3 length is 16 residues. Germline V gene sequence: CDR1 SGHRS, CDR2 YFSETQ. Trimming pared 0 bases from V and 2 bases from J, leaving 14 bases between. On this clone: What it recognizes is unknown.

Subsets obtained from CD4+ cells comprised CD45RA+ naive and CD45RA-negative memory cells. The V and J genes are TRBV5-1 and TRBJ2-5; D might be TRBD1 (5 bases). Material: memory CD4+ T cells sorted from blood. Subset reported: CD45RA-negative fraction. The sequence was obtained from a man aged 18 to 35 in good health. DNA for the CDR3: TGCGCCAGCAGCTTGGCCCCCGACAGACCTCAAGAGACCCAGTACTTC. Its protein is CASSLAPDRPQETQYF. Variable domain in full (rest from reference TRBV5-1 and TRBJ2-5): KAGVTQTPRYLIKTRGQQVTLSCSPISGHRSVSWYQQTPGQGLQFLFEYFSETQRNKGNFPGRFSGRQFSNSRSEMNVSTLELGDSALYLCASSLAPDRPQETQYFGPGTRLLVL.